These T cell receptor beta chains were read from a single sample in a study of blood T cell repertoires in COVID-19. Assay used: immunoSEQ multiplex PCR; TCRdb lists only in-frame clones, some missing. There are 260,000 or so clones in the sample; around 85% occur only once, and 2% to 3% lies in the top ten. Sequences were obtained from PBMCs or T cells enriched from blood (not recorded which). The receptors come from a woman between 45 and 65 years old who had recovered from COVID-19. Each CDR3 is given with its conserved first and last residue. Some rows mark clone size as missing; the rest say once, few, many or name a class of expanded clone.

clone_size: NA
cdr3_length: 15
v_call: TRBV5-1
cdr3_aa: CASSGRQGNTGELFF

clone_size: NA
cdr3_length: 15
v_call: TRBV5-6
cdr3_aa: CASSHPGSSGSQQFF

clone_size: NA
cdr3_length: 14
v_call: TRBV4-3
cdr3_aa: CASSPGGLSREQFF

clone_size: NA
cdr3_length: 16
v_call: TRBV5-4
cdr3_aa: CASSPTGQMYQETQYF

clone_size: NA
cdr3_length: 16
v_call: TRBV27
cdr3_aa: CASSPSPRFKGNTIYF

clone_size: NA
cdr3_length: 15
v_call: TRBV2
cdr3_aa: CASTLITGGRNGYTF

clone_size: NA
cdr3_length: 15
v_call: TRBV7-9
cdr3_aa: CASSLGQEANYGYTF

clone_size: NA
cdr3_length: 14
v_call: TRBV24-1
cdr3_aa: CATSDRDRVYGYTF

clone_size: NA
cdr3_length: 15
v_call: TRBV6-5
cdr3_aa: CASSKSGRGSYEQYF

clone_size: once
cdr3_length: 17
v_call: TRBV24-1
cdr3_aa: CATSGTSGESSYNEQFF

clone_size: NA
cdr3_length: 12
v_call: TRBV13
cdr3_aa: CASSLGVYEQYF

clone_size: NA
cdr3_length: 15
v_call: TRBV9
cdr3_aa: CASSPTGGIFYEQYF

clone_size: NA
cdr3_length: 17
v_call: TRBV7-9
cdr3_aa: CASSRGLAGISTDTQYF

clone_size: NA
cdr3_length: 15
v_call: TRBV4-3
cdr3_aa: CASSPSRVSNQPQHF

clone_size: NA
cdr3_length: 15
v_call: TRBV5-5
cdr3_aa: CASSPAGQAYNEQFF

clone_size: once
cdr3_length: 15
v_call: TRBV7-9
cdr3_aa: CASSLVSGSSYEQYF

clone_size: NA
cdr3_length: 12
v_call: TRBV7-8
cdr3_aa: CASSFRAYEQYF

clone_size: NA
cdr3_length: 13
v_call: TRBV19
cdr3_aa: CATGQSGANVLTF

clone_size: NA
cdr3_length: 15
v_call: TRBV5-4
cdr3_aa: CASSLAPRQLGEQFF

clone_size: NA
cdr3_length: 15
v_call: TRBV5-4
cdr3_aa: CASSLFLDRDIEQFF

clone_size: NA
cdr3_length: 14
v_call: TRBV7-9
cdr3_aa: CASSISTGGLEQYF

clone_size: once
cdr3_length: 15
v_call: TRBV7-2
cdr3_aa: CASSLQGQGQTPLHF

clone_size: once
cdr3_length: 15
v_call: TRBV7-9
cdr3_aa: CASSFSGGSTDTQYF

clone_size: NA
cdr3_length: 13
v_call: TRBV2
cdr3_aa: CASRQEANTEAFF

clone_size: NA
cdr3_length: 13
v_call: TRBV27
cdr3_aa: CASSYGRFYGYTF

clone_size: NA
cdr3_length: 12
v_call: TRBV4-2
cdr3_aa: CASRGGTDTQYF

clone_size: NA
cdr3_length: 15
v_call: TRBV19
cdr3_aa: CASSTGTGMAYEQYF

clone_size: once
cdr3_length: 15
v_call: TRBV18
cdr3_aa: CASSPSRGAGYEQYF

clone_size: NA
cdr3_length: 16
v_call: TRBV19
cdr3_aa: CASRGTSGRYADTQYF

clone_size: few
cdr3_length: 14
v_call: TRBV6-2/TRBV6-3
cdr3_aa: CASSYFREGDTQYF

clone_size: NA
cdr3_length: 15
v_call: TRBV19
cdr3_aa: CASRGGLLSNQPQHF

clone_size: NA
cdr3_length: 14
v_call: TRBV7-8
cdr3_aa: CASSLVGRDYGYTF

clone_size: NA
cdr3_length: 15
v_call: TRBV6-5
cdr3_aa: CASSSEKRTGSGYTF

clone_size: NA
cdr3_length: 15
v_call: TRBV5-1
cdr3_aa: CASSYEPGQGGTAFF

clone_size: NA
cdr3_length: 13
v_call: TRBV7-8
cdr3_aa: CASSLAQGYGYTF

clone_size: NA
cdr3_length: 15
v_call: TRBV30
cdr3_aa: CAWSVRRGAYTEAFF

clone_size: few
cdr3_length: 18
v_call: TRBV9
cdr3_aa: CASSSHAGQGDFTDTQYF

clone_size: NA
cdr3_length: 15
v_call: TRBV12-5
cdr3_aa: CASAVGQGINQPQHF

clone_size: once
cdr3_length: 14
v_call: TRBV5-1
cdr3_aa: CASSLDTNRRRLFF

clone_size: NA
cdr3_length: 15
v_call: TRBV5-6
cdr3_aa: CASSFGGTNTGELFF

clone_size: few
cdr3_length: 15
v_call: TRBV2
cdr3_aa: CASSGFRYSNQPQHF

clone_size: NA
cdr3_length: 12
v_call: TRBV7-9
cdr3_aa: CASTQAIGEAFF

clone_size: NA
cdr3_length: 16
v_call: TRBV3-1/TRBV3-2
cdr3_aa: CASSQNWRLAVYEQYF

clone_size: NA
cdr3_length: 16
v_call: TRBV4-1
cdr3_aa: CASRTSGGADNSPLHF

clone_size: few
cdr3_length: 13
v_call: TRBV5-1
cdr3_aa: CASSPRDRWTYTF

clone_size: NA
cdr3_length: 13
v_call: TRBV20-1
cdr3_aa: CSASRAGNTEAFF

clone_size: NA
cdr3_length: 17
v_call: TRBV21-1
cdr3_aa: CASSKGRIASSLNEQFF